This passage covers 7 T cell receptor beta chains from one sample sequenced in a study of blood T cell repertoires in COVID-19 (dated by TCRdb to the early 2020s). Library method: the immunoSEQ multiplex PCR assay. TCRdb took this table from immuneACCESS and kept in-frame rearrangements with V and J called. Such tables lack part of the clones; where checked against another copy, unresolved V genes explain under half of the gap, and the rest is unexplained. A total of about 69,000 clones appear in this sample, approximately 75% of them only once. Roughly 48% of the sample is in the top ten clones. The sample was peripheral blood. The source of these receptors is a human donor in a cohort sampled during active COVID-19.

The chain couples TRBV24-1 to TRBJ2-1; 10 positions match TRBD1. The V gene's germline CDR1 is KGHDR and CDR2 SFDVKD. There are 15 residues in the CDR3. J lost 7 bases, V lost 6 bases, and 8 bases had no gene match. CDR3 protein: CATSSGTGVGNEQFF. In DNA form, the CDR3 reads TGTGCCACCAGTTCCGGGACAGGGGTTGGGAATGAGCAGTTCTTC.

About this clone: This may come from a read error, since a much larger clone is one base off. In the same sample, other DNA sequences code for this CDR3. V and J are TRBV30 and TRBJ1-5, with D uncertain. Germline assignment: CDR1 GTSNPN and CDR2 SVGIG (reference sequence). CDR3 length equals 13 residues. V lost 0 bases and J 5 bases, leaving 8 bases between the germline ends. The CDR3 spells CAWSVQGDQPQHF. The CDR3 coding sequence is TGTGCCTGGAGTGTACAAGGAGATCAGCCCCAGCATTTT.

This sequence joins TRBV12-3 or TRBV12-4 and TRBJ2-7; a possible D gene is TRBD1 (6 bases). The CDR3 sequence is 12 residues long. V gave up 4 bases and J gave up 3 bases, with 7 bases separating them. DNA for the CDR3: TGTGCCAGCAGTTCCAGGGGCTACGAGCAGTACTTC. Amino acids: CASSSRGYEQYF.

V and J are TRBV19 and TRBJ2-2; 7 nucleotides line up with TRBD1. The trim removed 2 bases at V and 1 base at J, leaving 10 bases unmatched. CDR1 LNHDA and CDR2 SQIVND come from the germline V gene (reference sequence). The CDR3 consists of 18 residues. CDR3 in amino acids: CASSIRQGRARNTGELFF. In nucleotides, the CDR3 is TGTGCCAGTAGTATACGACAGGGCAGGGCGCGGAACACCGGGGAGCTGTTTTTT.

This rearrangement joins TRBV28 to TRBJ1-1; D is unresolved. This CDR3 is 14 amino acids long. Trimming pared 1 base from V and 0 bases from J, leaving 6 bases between. Germline CDR1 is MDHEN and CDR2 is SYDVKM. CDR3 sequence: CASSLSQMNTEAFF. The CDR3, as DNA: TGTGCCAGCAGTTTATCCCAGATGAACACTGAAGCTTTCTTT.

The rearrangement joins TRBV19 to TRBJ2-7; TRBD1 matches at 9 bases. The CDR3 is 14 amino acids. CDR1 is LNHDA and CDR2 is SQIVND in the germline V gene (reference sequence). The V gene end was trimmed by 3 bases and the J gene end by 5 bases; junction bases not matched to a gene: 5. For the CDR3, the DNA is TGTGCCAGTAGTATGAGTCGGACAGGGGACGAGCAGTACTTC. Its protein is CASSMSRTGDEQYF. The variable domain in full, with the rest retrieved from reference TRBV19 and TRBJ2-7, is DGGITQSPKYLFRKEGQNVTLSCEQNLNHDAMYWYRQDPGQGLRLIYYSQIVNDFQKGDIAEGYSVSREKKESFPLTVTSAQKNPTAFYLCASSMSRTGDEQYFGPGTRLTVT.

This chain connects TRBV28 to TRBJ1-1; D is ambiguous. Per germline, CDR1 MDHEN and CDR2 SYDVKM. The CDR3 is made up of 13 amino acids. V was cut by 7 bases and J by 5 bases, with 14 bases left in between. The CDR3 loop is CASMGGGKTEAFF. The CDR3 region has the DNA TGTGCCAGCATGGGAGGCGGTAAGACTGAAGCTTTCTTT.